This T cell receptor (beta chain) was documented in a study of blood T cell repertoires in COVID-19. Sequencing was performed with immunoSEQ multiplex PCR; in TCRdb, only in-frame clones are kept and a portion is missing. The sample records 200,000 to 250,000 clones, approximately 90% being singletons. The germline V gene has CDR1 LNHDA and CDR2 SQIVND (reference sequence). This CDR3 is built from 13 residues. The V end lost 9 bases, the J end lost 3 bases, and 14 bases lay between the germline ends. The sample taken for sequencing was PBMCs or T cells enriched from blood (not recorded which). This sequence originates from a middle-aged man who had been exposed to COVID-19. The chain carries TRBV19 and TRBJ1-2; no definite D call. CDR3 protein: CASTGREDYGYTF. CDR3 nucleotides: TGTGCCAGCACCGGGAGGGAAGACTATGGCTACACCTTC.